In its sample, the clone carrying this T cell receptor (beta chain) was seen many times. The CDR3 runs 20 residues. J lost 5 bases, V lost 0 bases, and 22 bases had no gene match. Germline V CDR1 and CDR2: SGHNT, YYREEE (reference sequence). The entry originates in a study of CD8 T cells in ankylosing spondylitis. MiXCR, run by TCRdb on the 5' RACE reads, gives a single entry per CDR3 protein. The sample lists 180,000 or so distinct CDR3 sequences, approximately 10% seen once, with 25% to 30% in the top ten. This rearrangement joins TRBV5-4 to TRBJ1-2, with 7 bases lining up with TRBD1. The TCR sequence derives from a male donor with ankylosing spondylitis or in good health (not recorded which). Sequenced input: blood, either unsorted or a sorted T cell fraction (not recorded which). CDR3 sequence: CASSLVWFGSGTEDMYGYTF. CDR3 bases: TGTGCCAGCAGCTTGGTTTGGTTCGGATCAGGGACAGAAGATATGTATGGCTACACCTTC.